Sequencing of this T cell receptor (beta chain) was carried out in a study of blood T cell repertoires in COVID-19. Repertoires were generated with immunoSEQ multiplex PCR, while TCRdb's copy carries only in-frame clones and drops some. The repertoire holds hundreds of thousands of clones, with roughly 85% as singletons. Looked up from germline, CDR1 is GTSNPN and CDR2 is SVGIG (reference sequence). V trimming: 2 bases; J trimming: 7 bases; junction bases outside the gene matches: 4. The CDR3 is made up of 12 amino acids. For recovered donors of Cohort 3, there were two negative PCRs, clearance, or symptom resolution.

The rearrangement joins TRBV30 to TRBJ2-5; 7 bases are a match to TRBD2. The TCR comes from a woman aged 45 to 65 who had recovered from COVID-19. The sequenced sample was PBMCs or T cells enriched from blood (not recorded which). The CDR3 DNA reads TGTGCCTGGAGTCCCGGGGGGTGGACCCAGTACTTC. Protein: CAWSPGGWTQYF.